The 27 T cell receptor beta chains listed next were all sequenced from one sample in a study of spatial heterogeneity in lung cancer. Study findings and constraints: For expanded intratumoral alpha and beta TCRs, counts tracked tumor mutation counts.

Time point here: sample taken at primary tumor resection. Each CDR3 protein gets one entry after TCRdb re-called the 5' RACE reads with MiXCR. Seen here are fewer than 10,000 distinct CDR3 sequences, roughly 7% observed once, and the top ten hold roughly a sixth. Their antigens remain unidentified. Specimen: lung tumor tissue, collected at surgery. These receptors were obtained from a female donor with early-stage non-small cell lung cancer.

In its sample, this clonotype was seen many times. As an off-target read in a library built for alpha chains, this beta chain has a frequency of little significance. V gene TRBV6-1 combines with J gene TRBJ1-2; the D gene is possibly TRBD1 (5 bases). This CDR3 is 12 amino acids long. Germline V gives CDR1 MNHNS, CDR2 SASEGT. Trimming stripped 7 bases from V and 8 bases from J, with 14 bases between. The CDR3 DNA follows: TGTGCCAGCACGGGGGGGTATGGCGGCTACACCTTC. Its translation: CASTGGYGGYTF.

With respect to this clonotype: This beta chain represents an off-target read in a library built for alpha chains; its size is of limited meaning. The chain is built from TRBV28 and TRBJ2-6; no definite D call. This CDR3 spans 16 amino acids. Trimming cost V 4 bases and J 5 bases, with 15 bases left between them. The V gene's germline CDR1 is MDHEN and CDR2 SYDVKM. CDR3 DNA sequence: TGTGCCAGCAGTTCAGAAGCAGAGTCTAGGGCCAACGTCCTGACTTTC. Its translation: CASSSEAESRANVLTF. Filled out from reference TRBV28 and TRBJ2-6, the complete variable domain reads DVKVTQSSRYLVKRTGEKVFLECVQDMDHENMFWYRQDPGLGLRLIYFSYDVKMKEKGDIPEGYSVSREKKERFSLILESASTNQTSMYLCASSSEAESRANVLTFGAGSRLTVL.

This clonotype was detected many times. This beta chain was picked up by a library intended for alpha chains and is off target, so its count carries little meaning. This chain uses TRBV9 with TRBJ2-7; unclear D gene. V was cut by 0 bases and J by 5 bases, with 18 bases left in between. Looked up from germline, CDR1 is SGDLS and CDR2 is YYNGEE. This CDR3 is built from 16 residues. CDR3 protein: CASSVGAPEGWDEQYF. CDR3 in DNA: TGTGCCAGCAGCGTAGGGGCCCCAGAAGGTTGGGACGAGCAGTACTTC.

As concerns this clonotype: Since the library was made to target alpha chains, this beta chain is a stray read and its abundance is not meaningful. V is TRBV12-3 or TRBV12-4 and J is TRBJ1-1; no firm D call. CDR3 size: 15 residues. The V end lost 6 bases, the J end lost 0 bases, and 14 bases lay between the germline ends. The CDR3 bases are TGTGCCAGCAGGCCTCTCCCAGGTATGAACACTGAAGCTTTCTTT. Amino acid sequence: CASRPLPGMNTEAFF.

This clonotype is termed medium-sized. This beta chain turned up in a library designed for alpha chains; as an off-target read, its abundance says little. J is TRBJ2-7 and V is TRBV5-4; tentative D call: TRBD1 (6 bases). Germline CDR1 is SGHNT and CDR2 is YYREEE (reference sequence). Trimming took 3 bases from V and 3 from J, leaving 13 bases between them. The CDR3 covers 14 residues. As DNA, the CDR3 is TGTGCCAGCAGCTCCTACGACAGGCACTACGAGCAGTACTTC. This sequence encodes CASSSYDRHYEQYF.

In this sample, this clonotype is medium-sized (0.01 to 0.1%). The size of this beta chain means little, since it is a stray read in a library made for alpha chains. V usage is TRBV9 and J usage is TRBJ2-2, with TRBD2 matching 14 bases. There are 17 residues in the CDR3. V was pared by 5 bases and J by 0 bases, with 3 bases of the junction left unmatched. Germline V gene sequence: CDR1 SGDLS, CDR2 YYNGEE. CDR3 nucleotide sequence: TGTGCCAGCAGGGGGACTAGCGGGAGCCCGAACACCGGGGAGCTGTTTTTT. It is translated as CASRGTSGSPNTGELFF.

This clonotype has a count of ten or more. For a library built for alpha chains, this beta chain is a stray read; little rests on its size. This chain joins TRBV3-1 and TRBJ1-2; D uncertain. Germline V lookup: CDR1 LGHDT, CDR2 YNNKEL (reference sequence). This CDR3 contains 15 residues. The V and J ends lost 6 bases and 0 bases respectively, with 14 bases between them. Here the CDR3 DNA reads TGTGCCAGCAGTCTATTCACGGAGCCTAACTATGGCTACACCTTC. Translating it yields CASSLFTEPNYGYTF.

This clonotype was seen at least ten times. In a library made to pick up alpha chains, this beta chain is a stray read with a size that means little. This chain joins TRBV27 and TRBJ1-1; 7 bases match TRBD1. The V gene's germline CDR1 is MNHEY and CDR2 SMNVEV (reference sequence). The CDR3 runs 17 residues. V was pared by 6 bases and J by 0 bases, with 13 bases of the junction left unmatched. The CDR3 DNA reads TGTGCCAGCAGCACCTTGACAGGGTATCGAATGAACACTGAAGCTTTCTTT. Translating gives CASSTLTGYRMNTEAFF.

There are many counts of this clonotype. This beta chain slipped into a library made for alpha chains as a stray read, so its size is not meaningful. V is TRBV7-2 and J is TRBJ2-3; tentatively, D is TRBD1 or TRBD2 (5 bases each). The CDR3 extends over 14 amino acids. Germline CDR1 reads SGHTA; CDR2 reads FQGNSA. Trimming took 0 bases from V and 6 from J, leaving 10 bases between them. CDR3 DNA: TGTGCCAGCAGCTTAGCGGGACCCCCCGATACGCAGTATTTT. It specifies CASSLAGPPDTQYF.

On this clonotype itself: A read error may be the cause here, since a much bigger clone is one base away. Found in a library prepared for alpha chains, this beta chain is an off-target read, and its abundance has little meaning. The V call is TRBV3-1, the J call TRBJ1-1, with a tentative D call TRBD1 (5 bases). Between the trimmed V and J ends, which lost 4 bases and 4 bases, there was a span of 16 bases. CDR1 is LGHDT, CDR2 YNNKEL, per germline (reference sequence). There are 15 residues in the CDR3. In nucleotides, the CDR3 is TGTGCCAGCAGCCCACAGGCGGCCCAGATCACTGAAGCTTTCTTT. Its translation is CASSPQAAQITEAFF.

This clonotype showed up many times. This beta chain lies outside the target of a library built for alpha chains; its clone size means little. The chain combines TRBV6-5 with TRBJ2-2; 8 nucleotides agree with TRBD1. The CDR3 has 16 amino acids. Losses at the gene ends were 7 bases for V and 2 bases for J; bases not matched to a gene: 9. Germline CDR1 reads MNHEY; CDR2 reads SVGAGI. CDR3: CASKYMGQANTGELFF. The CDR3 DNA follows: TGTGCCAGCAAATACATGGGACAGGCTAACACCGGGGAGCTGTTTTTT.

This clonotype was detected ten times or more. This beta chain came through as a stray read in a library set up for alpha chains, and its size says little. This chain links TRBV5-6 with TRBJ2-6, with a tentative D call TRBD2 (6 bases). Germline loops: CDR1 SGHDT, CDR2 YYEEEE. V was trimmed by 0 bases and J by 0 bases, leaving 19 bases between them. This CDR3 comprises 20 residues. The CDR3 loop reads CASSLGVDWRATSGANVLTF. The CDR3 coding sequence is TGTGCCAGCAGCTTGGGGGTGGACTGGAGGGCGACCTCTGGGGCCAACGTCCTGACTTTC.

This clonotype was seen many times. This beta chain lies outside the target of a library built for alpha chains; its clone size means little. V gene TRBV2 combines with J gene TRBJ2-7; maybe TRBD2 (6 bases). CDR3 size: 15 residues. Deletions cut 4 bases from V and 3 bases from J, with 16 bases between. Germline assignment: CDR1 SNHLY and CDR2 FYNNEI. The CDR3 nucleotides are TGTGCCAGCAGTGTTGGAGGGCAGGCTCGCTACGAGCAGTACTTC. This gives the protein CASSVGGQARYEQYF.

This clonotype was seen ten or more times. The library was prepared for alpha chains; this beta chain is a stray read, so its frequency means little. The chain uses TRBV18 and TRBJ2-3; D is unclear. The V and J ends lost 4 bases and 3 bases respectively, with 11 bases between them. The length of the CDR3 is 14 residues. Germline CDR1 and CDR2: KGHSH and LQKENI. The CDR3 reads CASSRAHTTDTQYF. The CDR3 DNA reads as TGTGCCAGCTCACGGGCCCACACTACAGATACGCAGTATTTT.

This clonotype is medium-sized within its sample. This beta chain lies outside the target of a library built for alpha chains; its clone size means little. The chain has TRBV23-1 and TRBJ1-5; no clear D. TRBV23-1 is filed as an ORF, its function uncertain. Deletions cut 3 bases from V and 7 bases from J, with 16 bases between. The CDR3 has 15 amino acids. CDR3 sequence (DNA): TGCGCCAGCAGTCATCGGATGAGGTTTTTACAGCCCCAGCATTTT. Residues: CASSHRMRFLQPQHF.

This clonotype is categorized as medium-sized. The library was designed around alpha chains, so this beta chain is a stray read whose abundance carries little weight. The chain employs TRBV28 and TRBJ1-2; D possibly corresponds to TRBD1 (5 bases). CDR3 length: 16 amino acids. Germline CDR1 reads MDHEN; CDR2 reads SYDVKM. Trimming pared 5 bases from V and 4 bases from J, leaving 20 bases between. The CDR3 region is CASSKGETTISYGYTF. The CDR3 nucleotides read TGTGCCAGCAGTAAAGGGGAGACTACAATCTCCTATGGCTACACCTTC.

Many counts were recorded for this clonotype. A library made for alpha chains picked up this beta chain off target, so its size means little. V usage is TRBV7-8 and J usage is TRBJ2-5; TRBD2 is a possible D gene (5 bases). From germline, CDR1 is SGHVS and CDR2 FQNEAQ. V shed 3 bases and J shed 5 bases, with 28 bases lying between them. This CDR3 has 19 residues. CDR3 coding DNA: TGTGCCAGCAGCTTGAGGACCATTGGCGGGCCTGCGGTAGTGGAGACCCAGTACTTC. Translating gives CASSLRTIGGPAVVETQYF.

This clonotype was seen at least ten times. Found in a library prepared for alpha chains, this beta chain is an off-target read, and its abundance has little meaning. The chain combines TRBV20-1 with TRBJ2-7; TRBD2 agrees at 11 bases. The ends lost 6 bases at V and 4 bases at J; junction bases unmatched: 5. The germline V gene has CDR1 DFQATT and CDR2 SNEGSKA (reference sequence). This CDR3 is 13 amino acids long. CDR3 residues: CSARGLADYEQYF. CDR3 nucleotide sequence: TGCAGTGCCCGGGGACTAGCGGATTACGAGCAGTACTTC.

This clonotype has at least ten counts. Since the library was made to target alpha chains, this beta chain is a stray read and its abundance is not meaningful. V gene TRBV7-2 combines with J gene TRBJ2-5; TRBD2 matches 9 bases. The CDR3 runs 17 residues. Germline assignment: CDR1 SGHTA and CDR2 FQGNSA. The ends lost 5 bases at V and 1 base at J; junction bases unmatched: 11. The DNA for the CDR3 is TGTGCCAGCAGCCGTACAAGGCTAGCGGGGACCCAAGAGACCCAGTACTTC. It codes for CASSRTRLAGTQETQYF.

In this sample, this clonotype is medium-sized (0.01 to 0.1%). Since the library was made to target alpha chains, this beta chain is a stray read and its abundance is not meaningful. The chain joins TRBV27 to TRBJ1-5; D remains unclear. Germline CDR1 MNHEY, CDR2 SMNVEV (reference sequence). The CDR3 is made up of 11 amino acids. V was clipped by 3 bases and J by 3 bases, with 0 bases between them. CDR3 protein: CASSFNQPQHF. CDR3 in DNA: TGTGCCAGCAGTTTCAATCAGCCCCAGCATTTT.

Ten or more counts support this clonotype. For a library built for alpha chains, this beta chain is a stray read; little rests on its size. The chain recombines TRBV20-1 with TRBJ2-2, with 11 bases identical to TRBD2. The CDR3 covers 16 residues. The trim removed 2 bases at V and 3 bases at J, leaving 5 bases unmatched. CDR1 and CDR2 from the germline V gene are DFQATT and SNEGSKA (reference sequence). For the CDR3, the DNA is TGCAGTGCTAGATCCAGACTAGCGGGACACACCGGGGAGCTGTTTTTT. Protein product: CSARSRLAGHTGELFF.

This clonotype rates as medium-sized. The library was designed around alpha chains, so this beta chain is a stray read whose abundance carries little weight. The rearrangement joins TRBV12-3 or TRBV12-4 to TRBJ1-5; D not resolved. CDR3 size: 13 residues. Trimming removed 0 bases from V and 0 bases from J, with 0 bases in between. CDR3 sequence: CASSLASNQPQHF. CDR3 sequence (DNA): TGTGCCAGCAGTTTAGCTAGCAATCAGCCCCAGCATTTT.

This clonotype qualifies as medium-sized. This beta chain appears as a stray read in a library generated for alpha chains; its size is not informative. The CDR3 loop reads CASSFRQGKSTGELFF. The CDR3, as DNA: TGTGCCAGCAGCTTTCGACAGGGAAAATCCACCGGGGAGCTGTTTTTT. This chain joins TRBV11-1 and TRBJ2-2; 7 bases line up with TRBD1. The CDR3 has 16 residues. With 3 bases clipped from V and 4 bases from J, the junction kept 8 bases outside the gene matches. Germline V CDR1 and CDR2: SGHAT, FQDESV (reference sequence). Full variable domain (rest looked up from reference TRBV11-1 and TRBJ2-2): EAEVAQSPRYKITEKSQAVAFWCDPISGHATLYWYRQILGQGPELLVQFQDESVVDDSQLPKDRFSAERLKGVDSTLKIQPAELGDSAMYLCASSFRQGKSTGELFFGEGSRLTVL.

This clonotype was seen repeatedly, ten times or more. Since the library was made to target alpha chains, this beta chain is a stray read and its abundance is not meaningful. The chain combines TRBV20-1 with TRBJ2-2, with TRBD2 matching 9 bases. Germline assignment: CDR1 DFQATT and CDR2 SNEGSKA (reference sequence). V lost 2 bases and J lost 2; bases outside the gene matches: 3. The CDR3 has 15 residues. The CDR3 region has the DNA TGCAGTGCTAGACGGCTAGCGGGAAACACCGGGGAGCTGTTTTTT. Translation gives CSARRLAGNTGELFF.

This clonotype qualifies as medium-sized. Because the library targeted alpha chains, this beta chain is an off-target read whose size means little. CDR3 sequence (DNA): TGTGCCAGCAGTACCTATGAAAAACTGTTTTTT. Its translation: CASSTYEKLFF. This chain links TRBV12-3 or TRBV12-4 with TRBJ1-4; D not certain. The V end lost 5 bases, the J end lost 6 bases, and 4 bases lay between the germline ends. The CDR3 sequence is 11 residues long.

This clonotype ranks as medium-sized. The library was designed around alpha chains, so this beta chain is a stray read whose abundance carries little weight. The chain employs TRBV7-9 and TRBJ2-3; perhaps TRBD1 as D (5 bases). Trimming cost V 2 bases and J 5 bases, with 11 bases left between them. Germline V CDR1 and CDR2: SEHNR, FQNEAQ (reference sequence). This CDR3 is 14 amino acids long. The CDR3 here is CASSLRGQEDTQYF. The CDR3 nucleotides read TGTGCCAGCAGCTTACGAGGACAAGAAGATACGCAGTATTTT.

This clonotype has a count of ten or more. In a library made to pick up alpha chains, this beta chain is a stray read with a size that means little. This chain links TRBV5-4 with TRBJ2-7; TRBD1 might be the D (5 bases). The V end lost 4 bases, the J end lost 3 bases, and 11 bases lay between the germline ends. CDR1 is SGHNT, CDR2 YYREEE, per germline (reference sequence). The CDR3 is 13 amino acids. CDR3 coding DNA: TGTGCCAGCAGCAGGGGCGGATTCTACGAGCAGTACTTC. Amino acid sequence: CASSRGGFYEQYF.